These 9 T cell receptor beta chains were all obtained from the same sample, sequenced in a study of post-analysis software for immune sequencing data (dated by TCRdb to about 2015). For these TCRs, the target antigens are not known. Library preparation used PCR. For sequencing, an Illumina HiSeq 2500 was employed. Unique molecular identifiers were incorporated into TCR beta cDNA libraries to reduce PCR and sequencing biases. TCRdb's own reprocessing of the public reads used fastp at Q25 and MiXCR and kept productive beta chains. Rows with a matching CDR3 protein are joined into one entry that keeps the most common DNA and genes. The sample table records about 460,000 distinct CDR3 sequences; approximately 45% of these occur just once. The top ten hold 12% of the sample. Results and caveats for the whole study, not just this receptor: Significantly higher frequencies in patients than in controls were found for roughly 5 TRBV segments, including TRBV5-6, TRBV5-1 and TRBV20-1.

Sequencing was carried out using blood. All receptors come from a girl aged 10-17 years with multiple sclerosis.

The rearrangement joins TRBV6-2 or TRBV6-3 to TRBJ2-7, with 7 bases identical to TRBD2. J was trimmed by 1 base and V by 2 bases; bases with no gene match: 5. CDR3 length equals 15 residues. The V gene's germline CDR1 is MNHEY and CDR2 SVGEGT. This chain's CDR3 is CASSYRLAVSYEQYF. The CDR3 region has the DNA TGTGCCAGCAGTTACAGGCTAGCGGTTTCCTACGAGCAGTACTTC.

This clonotype was found once. The chain has TRBV10-3 and TRBJ2-3, with a weak D call TRBD2 (5 bases). This CDR3 spans 16 amino acids. Looked up from germline, CDR1 is ENHRY and CDR2 is SYGVKD. Trimming stripped 2 bases from V and 3 bases from J, with 15 bases between. The CDR3 DNA reads TGTGCCATCAGTGAGGAAGCGGTCGAAGGGACAGATACGCAGTATTTT. Its protein is CAISEEAVEGTDTQYF.

The CDR3 coding sequence is TGCGCCAGCAGCTATACAGGACAGGGACTCGAGCAGTACTTC. Translated, it gives CASSYTGQGLEQYF. This sequence joins TRBV5-1 and TRBJ2-7; 8 bases are shared with TRBD1. The CDR3 spans 14 residues. From germline, CDR1 is SGHRS and CDR2 YFSETQ. With 3 bases clipped from V and 6 bases from J, the junction kept 8 bases outside the gene matches. Filled out from reference TRBV5-1 and TRBJ2-7, the complete variable domain reads KAGVTQTPRYLIKTRGQQVTLSCSPISGHRSVSWYQQTPGQGLQFLFEYFSETQRNKGNFPGRFSGRQFSNSRSEMNVSTLELGDSALYLCASSYTGQGLEQYFGPGTRLTVT.

The chain is built from TRBV29-1 and TRBJ2-5, with D unresolved. Per the germline V gene, CDR1 is SQVTM and CDR2 is ANQGSEA. V was cut by 4 bases and J by 1 base, with 10 bases left in between. The CDR3 has 13 amino acids. The DNA of the CDR3 is TGCAGCGTTGCTGGCAGATCCCAAGAGACCCAGTACTTC. This encodes CSVAGRSQETQYF.

The sample holds a few counts of this clonotype. V usage is TRBV28 and J usage is TRBJ2-7, with D uncertain. Germline V gene lookup returns CDR1 MDHEN and CDR2 SYDVKM. There are 13 residues in the CDR3. With 2 bases removed from V and 2 bases from J, the gap between germline ends came to 7 bases. The CDR3 DNA follows: TGTGCCAGCAGTTTAAAGGAAACCTACGAGCAGTACTTC. Protein product: CASSLKETYEQYF.

This clonotype was seen once. This chain connects TRBV4-3 to TRBJ1-2, with 8 bases lining up with TRBD1. The CDR3 has 15 amino acids. Germline V gene sequence: CDR1 LGHNA, CDR2 YSLEER. V lost 7 bases and J lost 3; bases outside the gene matches: 10. The CDR3 here is CASNRDRNLDYGYTF. CDR3 coding DNA: TGCGCCAGCAACCGGGACAGGAATCTTGACTATGGCTACACCTTC.

The chain combines TRBV20-1 with TRBJ2-7; D gene ambiguous. This CDR3 is built from 11 residues. V shed 5 bases and J shed 3 bases, with 8 bases lying between them. Germline CDR1 reads DFQATT; CDR2 reads SNEGSKA (reference sequence). This CDR3 is CSAGKDYEQYF. CDR3 sequence (DNA): TGCAGTGCTGGAAAGGACTACGAGCAGTACTTC.

This clonotype was found a few times. The chain has TRBV24-1 and TRBJ2-4; a possible D gene is TRBD1 (5 bases). The germline CDR1 and CDR2 sequences are KGHDR and SFDVKD. The V gene lost 2 bases and the J gene lost 7 bases, with 11 bases spanning the gap. The CDR3 extends over 14 amino acids. CDR3 protein: CATSDSGFRNIQYF. The CDR3, as DNA: TGTGCCACCAGTGATTCAGGGTTTAGGAACATTCAGTACTTC.

V gene TRBV2 combines with J gene TRBJ2-7, with 7 bases aligning to TRBD1. The CDR3 contains 14 residues. Germline trimming cut 6 bases from V and 9 bases from J; bases unmatched to any gene: 14. Germline V gene lookup returns CDR1 SNHLY and CDR2 FYNNEI. CDR3 loop: CASRSDRVYHVQYF. The CDR3 DNA sequence: TGTGCCAGCAGGTCCGACAGGGTGTACCACGTGCAGTACTTC.